This TCR beta chain was captured in a study of T cell repertoires in cytomegalovirus infection. In the study overall: In public TCR beta signatures, there were indications of both CMV infection and matching HLA type.

The CDR3 is 20 amino acids. V gave up 6 bases and J gave up 0 bases; unmatched junction bases: 13. The germline gives CDR1 SEHNR, CDR2 FQNEAQ (reference sequence). This clonotype has a handful of counts. Its antigen remains unidentified. Each CDR3 protein gets one entry after TCRdb re-called the reads with MiXCR. The data show hundreds of thousands of distinct CDR3 sequences, less than 35% seen once. The chain joins TRBV7-9 to TRBJ2-1, with TRBD2 matching 14 bases. The receptor was isolated from a human donor in good health (CMV status not recorded). Some clones in this sample may be carry-over from other donors' samples. Sequences were derived from cultured CD8+ T cells from PBMCs, sampled from culture after CMV antigen stimulation. The CDR3 region is CASSDQGLAGALSSYNEQFF. The CDR3 nucleotides are TGTGCCAGCAGTGACCAGGGACTAGCGGGGGCCTTAAGCTCCTACAATGAGCAGTTCTTC. Based on the CDR3 plus reference TRBV7-9 and TRBJ2-1, the full variable domain is DTGVSQNPRHKITKRGQNVTFRCDPISEHNRLYWYRQTLGQGPEFLTYFQNEAQLEKSRLLSDRFSAERPKGSFSTLEIQRTEQGDSAMYLCASSDQGLAGALSSYNEQFFGPGTRLTVL.